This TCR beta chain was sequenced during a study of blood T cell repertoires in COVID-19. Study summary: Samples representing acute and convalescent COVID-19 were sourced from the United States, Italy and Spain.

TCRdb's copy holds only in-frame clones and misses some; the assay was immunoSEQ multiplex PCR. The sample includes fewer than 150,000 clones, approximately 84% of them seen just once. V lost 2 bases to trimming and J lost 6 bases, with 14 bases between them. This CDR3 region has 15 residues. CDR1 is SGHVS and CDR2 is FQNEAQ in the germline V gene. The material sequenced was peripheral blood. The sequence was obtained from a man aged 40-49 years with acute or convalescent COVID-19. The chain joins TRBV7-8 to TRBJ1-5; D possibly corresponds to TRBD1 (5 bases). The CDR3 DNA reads TGTGCCAGCAGCTTACGGAGGGGCTGGGGTCAGCCCCAGCATTTT. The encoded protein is CASSLRRGWGQPQHF.